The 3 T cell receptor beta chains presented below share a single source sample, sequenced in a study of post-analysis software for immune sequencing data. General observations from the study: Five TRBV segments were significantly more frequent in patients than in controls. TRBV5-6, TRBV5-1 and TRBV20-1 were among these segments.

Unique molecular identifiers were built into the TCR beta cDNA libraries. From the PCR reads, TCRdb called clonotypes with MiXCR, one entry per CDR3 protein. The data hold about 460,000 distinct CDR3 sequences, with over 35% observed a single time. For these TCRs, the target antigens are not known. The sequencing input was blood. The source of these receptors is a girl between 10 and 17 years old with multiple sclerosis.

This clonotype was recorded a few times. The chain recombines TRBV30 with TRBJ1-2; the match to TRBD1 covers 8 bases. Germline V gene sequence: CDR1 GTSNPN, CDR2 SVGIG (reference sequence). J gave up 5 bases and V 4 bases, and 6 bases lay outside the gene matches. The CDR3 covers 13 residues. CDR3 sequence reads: CAWNRDRPYGYTF. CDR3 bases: TGTGCCTGGAACCGGGACAGGCCTTATGGCTACACCTTC.

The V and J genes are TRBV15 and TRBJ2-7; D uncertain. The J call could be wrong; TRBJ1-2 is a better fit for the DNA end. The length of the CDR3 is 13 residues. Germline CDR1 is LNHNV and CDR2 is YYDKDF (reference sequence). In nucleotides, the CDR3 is TGTGCCACCAGCAGAGATCGAGTGGGGGGCTACACCTTC. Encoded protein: CATSRDRVGGYTF.

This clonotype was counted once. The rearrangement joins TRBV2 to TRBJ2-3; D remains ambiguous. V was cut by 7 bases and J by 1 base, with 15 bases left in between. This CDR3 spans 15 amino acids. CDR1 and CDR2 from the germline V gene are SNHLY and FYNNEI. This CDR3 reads CASMPDGPRTDTQYF. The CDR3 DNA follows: TGTGCCAGCATGCCGGACGGACCTCGCACAGATACGCAGTATTTT.